This T cell receptor (beta chain) was found in a study of T cell changes during pregnancy in multiple sclerosis. The table came from immunoSEQ multiplex PCR; TCRdb's copy has only in-frame clones and leaves some out. The sample has 25,000 to 30,000 clones; about nine tenths are singletons. The germline gives CDR1 KGHSH, CDR2 LQKENI. Deletions cut 6 bases from V and 0 bases from J, with 9 bases between. CDR3 length: 14 amino acids. The chain carries TRBV18 and TRBJ1-3; D is undetermined. This receptor was identified in a female donor in good health, enrolled as a control in a pregnancy study. Material: CD4+ T cells from peripheral blood mononuclear cells, obtained in the first trimester of pregnancy. The CDR3 DNA follows: TGTGCCAGCTCTCCCACTAGCTCTGGAAACACCATATATTTT. Its protein is CASSPTSSGNTIYF.